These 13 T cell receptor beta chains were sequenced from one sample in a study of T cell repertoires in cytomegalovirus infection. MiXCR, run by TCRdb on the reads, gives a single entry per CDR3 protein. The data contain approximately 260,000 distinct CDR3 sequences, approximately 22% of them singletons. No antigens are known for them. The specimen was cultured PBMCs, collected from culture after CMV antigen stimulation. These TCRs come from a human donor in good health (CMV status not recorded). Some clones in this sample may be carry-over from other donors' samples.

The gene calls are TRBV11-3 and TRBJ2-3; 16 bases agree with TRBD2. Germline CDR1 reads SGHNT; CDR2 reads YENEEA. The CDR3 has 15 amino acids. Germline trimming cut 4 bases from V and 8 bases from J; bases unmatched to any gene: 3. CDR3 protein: CASSSGLAGGTTQYF. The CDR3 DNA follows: TGTGCCAGCAGCTCGGGACTAGCGGGAGGGACTACGCAGTATTTT.

The CDR3: CASSQEGIGADTQYF. DNA of the CDR3: TGCGCCAGCAGCCAAGAGGGGATAGGAGCAGATACGCAGTATTTT. This chain links TRBV4-3 with TRBJ2-3; no clear D. Looked up from germline, CDR1 is LGHNA and CDR2 is YSLEER. The CDR3 has 15 residues. Trimming removed 0 bases from V and 4 bases from J, with 11 bases in between.

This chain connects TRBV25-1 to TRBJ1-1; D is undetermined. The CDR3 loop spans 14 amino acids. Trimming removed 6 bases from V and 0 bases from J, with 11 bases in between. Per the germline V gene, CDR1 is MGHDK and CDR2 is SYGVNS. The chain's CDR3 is CASSPWTVNTEAFF. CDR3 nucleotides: TGTGCCAGCAGCCCATGGACGGTGAACACTGAAGCTTTCTTT.

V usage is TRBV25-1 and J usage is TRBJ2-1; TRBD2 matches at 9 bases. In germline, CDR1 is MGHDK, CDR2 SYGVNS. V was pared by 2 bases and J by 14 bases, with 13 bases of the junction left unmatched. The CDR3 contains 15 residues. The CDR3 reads CASSERMISGSRKFF. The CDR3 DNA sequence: TGTGCCAGCAGTGAACGAATGATTAGCGGGAGTAGGAAGTTCTTC.

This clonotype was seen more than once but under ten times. The CDR3 protein is CASSHSGSTDTQYF. In DNA, the CDR3 is TGCGCCAGCAGCCATTCAGGCAGTACAGATACGCAGTATTTT. The chain carries TRBV4-3 and TRBJ2-3; unclear D gene. Trimming took off 3 bases at V and 3 bases at J, with 10 bases between the two ends. The CDR3 length is 14 residues. The V gene's germline CDR1 is LGHNA and CDR2 YSLEER.

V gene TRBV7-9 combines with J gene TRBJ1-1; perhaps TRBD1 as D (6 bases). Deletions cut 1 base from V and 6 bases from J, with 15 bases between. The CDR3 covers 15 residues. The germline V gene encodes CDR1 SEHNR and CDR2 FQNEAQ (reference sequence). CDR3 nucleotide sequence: TGTGCCAGCAGCTTAGTGGCAGGGGAATTATCTGAAGCTTTCTTT. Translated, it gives CASSLVAGELSEAFF.

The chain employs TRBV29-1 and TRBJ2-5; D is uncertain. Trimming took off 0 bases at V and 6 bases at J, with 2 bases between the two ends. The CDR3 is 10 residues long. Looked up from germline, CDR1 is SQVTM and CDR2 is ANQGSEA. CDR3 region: CSVEEKTQYF. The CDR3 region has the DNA TGCAGCGTTGAAGAGAAGACCCAGTACTTC.

CDR3 sequence: CASSYAYNEQFF. The CDR3 region has the DNA TGTGCCAGCAGTTACGCGTACAATGAGCAGTTCTTC. The chain has TRBV6-8 and TRBJ2-1; D ambiguous. Trimming took off 2 bases at V and 4 bases at J, with 3 bases between the two ends. CDR3 length: 12 amino acids. Germline loops: CDR1 MNHGY, CDR2 SAAAGT.

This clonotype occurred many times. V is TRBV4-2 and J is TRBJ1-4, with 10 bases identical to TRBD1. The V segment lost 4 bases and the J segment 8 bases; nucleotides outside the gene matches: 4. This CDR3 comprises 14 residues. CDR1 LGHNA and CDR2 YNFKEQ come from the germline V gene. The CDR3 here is CASSPGQGREKLFF. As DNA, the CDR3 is TGTGCCAGCAGCCCGGGACAGGGGAGGGAAAAACTGTTTTTT.

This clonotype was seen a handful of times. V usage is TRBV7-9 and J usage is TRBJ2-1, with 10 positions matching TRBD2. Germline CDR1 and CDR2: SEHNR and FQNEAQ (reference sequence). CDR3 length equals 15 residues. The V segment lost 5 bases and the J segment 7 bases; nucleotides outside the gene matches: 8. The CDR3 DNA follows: TGTGCCAGCAGCGATAGCGGGAGGATGTGGAATGAGCAGTTCTTC. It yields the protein CASSDSGRMWNEQFF.

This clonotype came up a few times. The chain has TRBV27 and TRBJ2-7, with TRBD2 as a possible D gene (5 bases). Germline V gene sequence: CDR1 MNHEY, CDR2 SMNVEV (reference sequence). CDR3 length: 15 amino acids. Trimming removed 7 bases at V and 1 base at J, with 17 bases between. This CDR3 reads CASTPDSTGSYEQYV. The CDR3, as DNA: TGTGCCAGCACTCCGGACTCGACGGGGTCCTACGAGCAGTACGTC.

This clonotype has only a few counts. Here the CDR3 DNA reads TGTGCCAGTACCATATCCTACGAGCAGTACTTC. Its translation: CASTISYEQYF. The genes are TRBV19 and TRBJ2-7; D not certain. Per germline, CDR1 LNHDA and CDR2 SQIVND (reference sequence). The V end was cut by 7 bases, the J end by 1 base, with 5 bases between. The CDR3 totals 11 residues. Looking up the rest from reference TRBV19 and TRBJ2-7 gives the full variable domain: DGGITQSPKYLFRKEGQNVTLSCEQNLNHDAMYWYRQDPGQGLRLIYYSQIVNDFQKGDIAEGYSVSREKKESFPLTVTSAQKNPTAFYLCASTISYEQYFGPGTRLTVT.

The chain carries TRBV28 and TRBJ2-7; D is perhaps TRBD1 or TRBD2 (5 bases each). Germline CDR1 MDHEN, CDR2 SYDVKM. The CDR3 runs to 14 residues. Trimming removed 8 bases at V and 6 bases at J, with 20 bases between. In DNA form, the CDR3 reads TGTGCCAGCGATGGGGACGCCGGGCTGTCCGAGCAGTACTTC. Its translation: CASDGDAGLSEQYF.